This T cell receptor (beta chain) is drawn from a study of blood T cell repertoires in COVID-19 (dated by TCRdb to 2018 to 2020). Study-level background: Samples from collaborators originated in the United States, Italy and Spain and spanned both the acute and convalescent phases of COVID-19. Deeply sampled blood TCRbeta repertoires from subjects exposed to, actively infected with, or recovered from COVID-19 were included in the dataset. The samples were drawn from two sources: the first 160 participants of the ongoing ImmuneRACE study, and 950 to 1,500 subjects contributed by 6 global collaborators. Where HLA class I and class II types were available, the types were taken from metadata supplied by the sample provider, not from assay-based typing. The material from the prospective study consisted of cDNA or gDNA derived from T cells, B-cell-depleted T cells, or PBMCs. A freely available public database, intended as a resource for researchers studying the immune response to SARS-CoV-2, is where the repertoires were released. Sample metadata almost always included a de-identified subject ID, COVID-19 status, age in years and sex. What the study reported, not specific to this receptor: The quantity of clinical and demographic metadata differed by source and by participant and was supplied without curation.

Remarks on this clone: Its antigen is still unknown. Per-base qualities were not stored, and no clone one base away is much larger.

Collaborating institutions collected whole blood in K2EDTA tubes following their own protocols. For TCRbeta analysis, collaborators shipped samples in one of three forms: frozen whole blood, isolated PBMCs, or DNA extracted from either of those sample types. V is pruned by 2 bases and J by 5 bases, leaving 3 bases of the junction without a gene match. The CDR3, from cysteine to phenylalanine, totals 15 residues. The DNA shown is the 45-base CDR3, in frame from base 1. From a lookup of the germline V gene, CDR1 and CDR2 are MGHRA and YSYEKL. TCRbeta CDR3 regions were amplified from genomic DNA by means of the immunoSEQ Assay, a bias-controlled multiplex PCR. The authors' analysis ran thus. Nucleated cell counts per sample were estimated from amplification of reference gene primers within the assay. To quantify the absolute abundance of each unique TCRbeta CDR3 rearrangement, sequence reads were collapsed and filtered. For each sample, productive Simpson clonality was calculated as the square root of Simpson's diversity index across productive rearrangements. TCRdb took over this immuneACCESS table, retaining in-frame rearrangements with V and J assigned. Such tables are incomplete; in checked studies, under half of the missing clones stem from an unresolved V gene, and the remainder is unexplained. D and trimming come from the DNA, and the V and J calls and clone size come from that table. The sample records about 130,000 clones, roughly 81% of which are singletons. The top ten clones comprise roughly 13% of the sample.

Specimen: peripheral blood. The receptor was isolated from a human donor in a cohort sampled during active COVID-19. Rearrangement joined TRBV4-1 to TRBJ2-2, and TRBD1 aligns with 9 junction nucleotides. In nucleotide form, the sequence is TGCGCCAGCAGCCAAAACAGGGGGCTAACCGGGGAGCTGTTTTTT. It translates as CASSQNRGLTGELFF.